Listed below are T cell receptor beta chains from one sample, sequenced in a study of a mutant IDH1 vaccine in newly diagnosed glioma. TCRdb keeps only in-frame clones here, not all; method: immunoSEQ multiplex PCR. The sample records under 70,000 clones, over 75% being singletons. For these TCRs, the target antigens are not known. The source was PBMCs, collected from a glioma patient whose treatment included an IDH1 peptide vaccine. The receptors shown here come from a man aged 18 to 30 with glioma. Both conserved end residues are part of each CDR3. D genes are given only for firm matches. Only part of the rows carry a size: once, few, many, or a class if the clone is expanded.

TRBJ2-3	TRBV7-8	-	-	TGTGCCAGCAGCTTGGACCTGTATGTTGGAGATACGCAGTATTTT	CASSLDLYVGDTQYF
TRBJ2-1	TRBV4-3	TRBD2	-	TGCGCCAGCAGCCAAGCTAGCGGGATAGACAGTGAGCAGTTCTTC	CASSQASGIDSEQFF
TRBJ1-1	TRBV5-1	TRBD1	-	TGCGCCAGCGGGGGGGACAGCGAGAACACTGAAGCTTTCTTT	CASGGDSENTEAFF
TRBJ2-7	TRBV4-3	-	-	TGCGCCAGCAGCCAAAGGACTTCCTACGAGCAGTACTTC	CASSQRTSYEQYF
TRBJ1-2	TRBV7-2	-	once	TGTGCCAGCAGCTTAAGGACGGACTATGGCTACACCTTC	CASSLRTDYGYTF
TRBJ1-2	TRBV27	-	-	TGTGCCAGCAGTTTATATGGTTATGGCTACACCTTC	CASSLYGYGYTF
TRBJ2-1	TRBV29-1	TRBD2	-	TGCAGCGCCGCGGGGACTAGGGCCCCCAATGAGCAGTTCTTC	CSAAGTRAPNEQFF
TRBJ1-1	TRBV6-6	-	-	TGTGCCAGCAGTTACGGGAGTAGGGGGAACACTGAAGCTTTCTTT	CASSYGSRGNTEAFF
TRBJ2-3	TRBV6-5	TRBD2	-	TGTGCCAGCAGTTATGACCTATCGGGGGGGCCAGATACGCAGTATTTT	CASSYDLSGGPDTQYF
TRBJ2-1	TRBV14	-	-	TGTGCCAGCAGCTCCACTGGGGGATTGTTCTACAATGAGCAGTTCTTC	CASSSTGGLFYNEQFF
TRBJ2-5	TRBV7-3	-	-	TGTGCCAGCAGGGAGACAGCGTCCGGGCAAGAGACCCAGTACTTC	CASRETASGQETQYF
TRBJ1-2	TRBV29-1	TRBD1	once	TGCAGCGTGGGACAGAACTATGGCTACACCTTC	CSVGQNYGYTF
TRBJ2-7	TRBV7-2	TRBD1	-	TGTGCCAGCAGCTTAGGGTCCAGGGGGACGTCCTACGAGCAGTACTTC	CASSLGSRGTSYEQYF
TRBJ1-4	TRBV4-2	TRBD1	-	TGTGCCAGCAGTCGGGGAGAGGGGACAGGAGGTGAAAAACTGTTTTTT	CASSRGEGTGGEKLFF
TRBJ1-1	TRBV6-1	-	-	TGTGCCAGCAGTGAAAGGGATTCATACGTGGAGAACACTGAAGCTTTCTTT	CASSERDSYVENTEAFF
TRBJ1-1	TRBV6-5	-	-	TGTGCCAGCAGTTACAAGGGGGTCCGGACTGAAGCTTTCTTT	CASSYKGVRTEAFF
TRBJ2-3	TRBV7-2	TRBD2	-	TGTGCCAGCAGCTTTCTCCTTTGGACTAGCGGGGGTGCAGATACGCAGTATTTT	CASSFLLWTSGGADTQYF
TRBJ2-7	TRBV13	-	-	TGTGCCAGCAGCCCGCGGGTCTCCTACGAGCAGTACTTC	CASSPRVSYEQYF
TRBJ1-1	TRBV6-6	-	-	TGTGCCAGCAGTTACCACTACATGAACACTGAAGCTTTCTTT	CASSYHYMNTEAFF
TRBJ1-2	TRBV7-9	-	-	TGTGCCAGCAGCTTAAGGGTCGGGTCAGATAACTATGGCTACACCTTC	CASSLRVGSDNYGYTF
TRBJ1-5	TRBV4-3	-	-	TGCGCCAGCAGCCAAGCAGGGTTCGGGGGGCCCCAGCATTTT	CASSQAGFGGPQHF
TRBJ2-7	TRBV30	-	-	TGTGCCTGGAGTGTACAAGGGGGATTCTACGAGCAGTACTTC	CAWSVQGGFYEQYF
TRBJ2-3	TRBV9	-	-	TGTGCCAGCAGCGTAGATGCAGATACGCAGTATTTT	CASSVDADTQYF
TRBJ1-5	TRBV7-9	TRBD1	-	TGTGCCAGCAGCTTATATTCGGGCAGGGGACAGGAGGATCAGCCCCAGCATTTT	CASSLYSGRGQEDQPQHF
TRBJ2-1	TRBV5-1	-	-	TGCGCCAGCAGCTTGGATTACCCAGGGGTAGACTACAATGAGCAGTTCTTC	CASSLDYPGVDYNEQFF
TRBJ1-1	TRBV19	TRBD1	-	TGTGCCAGTAGTTGGGACAGGGTCTCATACACTGAAGCTTTCTTT	CASSWDRVSYTEAFF
TRBJ2-5	TRBV14	TRBD2	-	TGTGCCAGCAGCCAAGCCATCGTTAGCGGGACTAAGCGGGAGACCCAGTACTTC	CASSQAIVSGTKRETQYF
TRBJ1-1	TRBV11-1	-	once	TGTGCCAGCAGCTTCCACCGGGCAGGGCCTACTGAAGCTTTCTTT	CASSFHRAGPTEAFF
TRBJ2-1	TRBV18	TRBD2	-	TGTGCCAGCTCACAAGGACTAGCGGGTTCGAGCTCCTACAATGAGCAGTTCTTC	CASSQGLAGSSSYNEQFF
TRBJ1-5	TRBV7-9	TRBD1	once	TGTGCCAGCAGCGCCGGGGACAGGGCAGGTCAGCCCCAGCATTTT	CASSAGDRAGQPQHF
TRBJ1-4	TRBV11-2	-	-	TGTGCCAGCAGCTTAGGTGGGACGGACTTTGGGAAACTGTTTTTT	CASSLGGTDFGKLFF
TRBJ1-4	TRBV5-5	TRBD1	-	TGTGCCAGCAGCTTGACCGGGACAGCAACTAATGAAAAACTGTTTTTT	CASSLTGTATNEKLFF
TRBJ1-6	TRBV6-1	-	few	TGTGCCAGCATGCTCTCCTCTAATTCACCCCTCCACTTT	CASMLSSNSPLHF
TRBJ1-1	TRBV5-1	TRBD1	-	TGCGCCAGCAGCTTGAACAGGGGAGTTAGGACTGAAGCTTTCTTT	CASSLNRGVRTEAFF
TRBJ2-5	TRBV11-3	TRBD2	few	TGTGCCAGCAGCTTCGGGGTCCGGGGGGCCCAGTACTTC	CASSFGVRGAQYF
TRBJ2-7	TRBV27	-	-	TGTGCCAGCAACCCTATCGGGACCAGGGACTCCTACGAGCAGTACTTC	CASNPIGTRDSYEQYF
TRBJ1-1	TRBV7-3	-	-	TGTGCCAGCAGCTTAGGGATGGGAAGAGCTTTCTTT	CASSLGMGRAFF
TRBJ2-6	TRBV19	-	-	TGTGCCAGTAGTATTGCAGGTGACTACTCTGGGGCCAACGTCCTGACTTTC	CASSIAGDYSGANVLTF
TRBJ2-7	TRBV4-1	TRBD2	-	TGCGCCAGCAGCGGCTCGGGACTAGCGGCCTACGACGAGCAGTACTTC	CASSGSGLAAYDEQYF
TRBJ2-5	TRBV7-2	TRBD2	-	TGTGCCAGCAGCTTATTGGGACTGGGACTAGCGGGGGGGCGGGTGACCCAGTACTTC	CASSLLGLGLAGGRVTQYF
TRBJ2-2	TRBV30	-	-	TGTGCCTGGAGCCATGCCCTCACCGGGGAGCTGTTTTTT	CAWSHALTGELFF
TRBJ1-2	TRBV27	-	-	TGTGCCAGCAGTCCCCTAGGGACTGATTCGTTCTATGGCTACACCTTC	CASSPLGTDSFYGYTF
TRBJ2-2	TRBV5-6	TRBD1	-	TGTGCCAGCAGCCCGGGACAGCTCACCGGGGAGCTGTTTTTT	CASSPGQLTGELFF
TRBJ1-3	TRBV5-6	-	-	TGTGCCAGCAGCTTCAAGTCCGGCTCTGGAAACACCATATATTTT	CASSFKSGSGNTIYF
TRBJ2-7	TRBV5-1	-	-	TGCGCCAGCAGCCGAAACATGCCCGAGCAGTACTTC	CASSRNMPEQYF
TRBJ2-7	TRBV5-4	-	-	TGTGCCAGCAGCTTGGGCCTTAGCGCTTCCTACGAGCAGTACTTC	CASSLGLSASYEQYF
TRBJ1-6	TRBV5-4	TRBD1	-	TGTGCCAGCAGCTTGGCGCAGGGGGATTCACCCCTCCACTTT	CASSLAQGDSPLHF
TRBJ2-6	TRBV2	-	-	TGTGCCAGCAGTGCCCGCTCTGGGGCCAACGTCCTGACTTTC	CASSARSGANVLTF
TRBJ1-1	TRBV5-1	TRBD1	-	TGCGCCAGCCACAGGGGGCCGGAAGAAGCTTTCTTT	CASHRGPEEAFF
TRBJ1-4	TRBV5-3	-	-	TGTGCCAGAAGCTTCGCGTTTTTT	CARSFAFF
TRBJ2-3	TRBV14	-	-	TGTGCCAGTGCCCTAGGAGGGGGCACAGATACGCAGTATTTT	CASALGGGTDTQYF
TRBJ2-7	TRBV5-5	TRBD1	once	TGTGCCAGCAGCTCCAGTTCAGGACAGGGGGGTTTTAAGCAGTACTTC	CASSSSSGQGGFKQYF
TRBJ2-6	TRBV25-1	TRBD2	-	TGTGCCAGCAGTAAGCGGGGGACCGGGGCCAACGTCCTGACTTTC	CASSKRGTGANVLTF
TRBJ2-2	TRBV11-3	-	-	TGTGCCAGCAGCCCGACCCCGGGACAGAACACCGGGGAGCTGTTTTTT	CASSPTPGQNTGELFF
TRBJ1-1	TRBV5-6	-	few	TGTGCCAGCAGCTTGGCGGGGAACACTGAAGCTTTCTTT	CASSLAGNTEAFF
TRBJ2-7	TRBV2	-	-	TGTGCCAGCAGTCCTTCCGGGGACTACGAGCAGTACTTC	CASSPSGDYEQYF
TRBJ2-1	TRBV19	-	-	TGTGCCAGTAGTATAGCCCTATTCGACGTATACAATGAGCAGTTCTTC	CASSIALFDVYNEQFF
TRBJ1-1	TRBV30	-	-	TGTGCCTCGACGAGGGGTATTGTCACTGAAGCTTTCTTT	CASTRGIVTEAFF
TRBJ1-1	TRBV7-3	-	-	TGTGCCAGCAGCTTTACAGGGTATACTGAAGCTTTCTTT	CASSFTGYTEAFF
TRBJ1-2	TRBV7-9	-	-	TGTGCCAGCAGCGCAAAGAACTTC	CASSAKNF